This is a list of T cell receptor beta chains from one sample in a study of Ad26.COV2.S vaccination and SARS-CoV-2 variants. Only in-frame clones appear in the TCRdb table, and some are missing; sequencing was by immunoSEQ multiplex PCR. Here the sample spans 300,000 to 400,000 clones, around 90% being singletons. The sample consisted of peripheral blood, taken in a trial of Ad26.COV2.S vaccine versus placebo. These receptors originate from a person between 18 and 65 years old who received the Ad26.COV2.S COVID-19 vaccine or a placebo. CDR3s include the opening cysteine and the closing phenylalanine or tryptophan. A D gene is named only where the DNA matches it firmly. Clone size is given for some rows only: seen once, a few or many times, or a class if the clone is expanded.

v_call: TRBV30; d_call: .; clone_size: .; j_call: TRBJ2-7; cdr3_nt: TGTGCCTGGAGTGTACGCTCCATTTCCCCCTACGAGCAGTACTTC; cdr3_aa: CAWSVRSISPYEQYF
v_call: TRBV29-1; d_call: TRBD1; clone_size: .; j_call: TRBJ2-6; cdr3_nt: TGCAGCGTTAGGGACAGGGAGGCCAACGTCCTGACTTTC; cdr3_aa: CSVRDREANVLTF
v_call: TRBV2; d_call: .; clone_size: .; j_call: TRBJ2-7; cdr3_nt: TGTGCCAGCAGTGAAAAGGTGGTCGTATCAGGTGTGTCCGAGCAGTACTTC; cdr3_aa: CASSEKVVVSGVSEQYF
v_call: TRBV4-1; d_call: .; clone_size: .; j_call: TRBJ2-7; cdr3_nt: TGCGCCAGCAGCCAAGAATCGGGGGAGCAGTACTTC; cdr3_aa: CASSQESGEQYF
v_call: TRBV19; d_call: .; clone_size: .; j_call: TRBJ2-1; cdr3_nt: TGTGCCAGTAGTATCACCGGGAGCTCCTACAATGAGCAGTTCTTC; cdr3_aa: CASSITGSSYNEQFF
v_call: TRBV19; d_call: TRBD1; clone_size: .; j_call: TRBJ2-1; cdr3_nt: TGTGCCAGTAGTATGCAGGGGACAGGGGGTTGGGATGAGCAGTTCTTC; cdr3_aa: CASSMQGTGGWDEQFF
v_call: TRBV19; d_call: TRBD1; clone_size: once; j_call: TRBJ1-1; cdr3_nt: TGTGCCAGTAGTATATCCGGGGGAGGGGGCACAGAAGCTTTCTTT; cdr3_aa: CASSISGGGGTEAFF
v_call: TRBV4-3; d_call: .; clone_size: .; j_call: TRBJ2-1; cdr3_nt: TGCGCCAGCAGCCAAGACCCCGTGGGCGGGGCATACAATGAGCAGTTCTTC; cdr3_aa: CASSQDPVGGAYNEQFF
v_call: TRBV7-2; d_call: TRBD1; clone_size: .; j_call: TRBJ2-7; cdr3_nt: TGTGCCAGCAGCTGGTCGACAGGGGCTTGGAAGCAGTACTTC; cdr3_aa: CASSWSTGAWKQYF
v_call: TRBV2; d_call: .; clone_size: .; j_call: TRBJ2-4; cdr3_nt: TGTGCCAGCAGTGAGAGGGTTCACATTCAGTACTTC; cdr3_aa: CASSERVHIQYF
v_call: TRBV14; d_call: TRBD1; clone_size: .; j_call: TRBJ1-1; cdr3_nt: TGTGCCAGCAGCCGCACGACAGGGCTCACCGAAGCTTTCTTT; cdr3_aa: CASSRTTGLTEAFF
v_call: TRBV6-5; d_call: .; clone_size: .; j_call: TRBJ2-5; cdr3_nt: TGTGCCAGCAGTTACACTCGCCCCGGACAAGAGACCCAGTACTTC; cdr3_aa: CASSYTRPGQETQYF
v_call: TRBV3-1/TRBV3-2; d_call: TRBD1; clone_size: .; j_call: TRBJ1-1; cdr3_nt: TGTGCCAGCAGCCATAGACAGGGTATGAACACTGAAGCTTTCTTT; cdr3_aa: CASSHRQGMNTEAFF
v_call: TRBV5-4; d_call: TRBD1; clone_size: .; j_call: TRBJ1-5; cdr3_nt: TGTGCCAGCAGCTTCGAGCCGGGACAGTTCAATCAGCCCCAGCATTTT; cdr3_aa: CASSFEPGQFNQPQHF
v_call: TRBV9; d_call: TRBD2; clone_size: .; j_call: TRBJ2-2; cdr3_nt: TGTGCCAGCAGCACCTCCGGGAGGGCGAACACCGGGGAGCTGTTTTTT; cdr3_aa: CASSTSGRANTGELFF
v_call: TRBV14; d_call: .; clone_size: .; j_call: TRBJ1-4; cdr3_nt: TGTGCCAGCAGCCAAGGGGCGGGCCCAGGGAATGAAAAACTGTTTTTT; cdr3_aa: CASSQGAGPGNEKLFF
v_call: TRBV11-3; d_call: .; clone_size: .; j_call: TRBJ2-3; cdr3_nt: TGTGCCAGCAGCCCCGGAGGGGGCTTCGATACGCAGTATTTT; cdr3_aa: CASSPGGGFDTQYF
v_call: TRBV5-1; d_call: TRBD1; clone_size: .; j_call: TRBJ1-2; cdr3_nt: TGCGCCAGCAGCTACGCCGCGACAGGGACAGGGGGTGGCTACACCTTC; cdr3_aa: CASSYAATGTGGGYTF
v_call: TRBV7-8; d_call: TRBD1; clone_size: .; j_call: TRBJ1-2; cdr3_nt: TGTGCCAGCAGTCCCACAGGGGTAGAGGGCTACACCTTC; cdr3_aa: CASSPTGVEGYTF